The source of this T cell receptor (beta chain) is a study of graft-versus-host responses after intestinal transplantation. Study information: Multivisceral, liver-intestinal, or isolated intestinal grafts went to recipients.

The germline V gene has CDR1 SGHAT and CDR2 FQDESV (reference sequence). V lost 7 bases and J 7 bases, leaving 10 bases between the germline ends. There are 12 residues in the CDR3. A word on this clone: Its antigen remains unknown.

The table came from immunoSEQ multiplex PCR; TCRdb's copy has only in-frame clones and leaves some out. The sample lists 75,000 to 100,000 clones, about nine tenths seen once, with more than 0.15% in the top ten. The chain employs TRBV11-1 and TRBJ2-2; possibly TRBD1 for D (6 bases). The sequenced sample was unstimulated CD4+ T cells sorted from spleen or lymph node cells, obtained before transplant. This TCR was sampled from a human donor who was the organ donor for an intestinal transplant. The CDR3 nucleotides are TGTGCCAGCAACAGGGTAGGCGGGGAGCTGTTTTTT. Protein: CASNRVGGELFF.